The 28 T cell receptor beta chains in this list originate from one sample, sequenced in a study of response to subunit inactivated influenza vaccine. Each CDR3 protein gets one entry after TCRdb re-called the RT-PCR reads with MiXCR. The table shows 150,000 to 200,000 distinct CDR3 sequences, with approximately 12% occurring only once. The data were also submitted as part of a second study, on T cells expressing NK-cell markers. That publication notes: As the method of synthesis, 5'RACE template switching with UMIs yielded TCR beta cDNA.

This specimen consisted of CD8+ T cells sorted from PBMCs, obtained roughly 12 days after vaccination. The receptors originated from a man aged 45 to 65 who received an inactivated influenza vaccine.

The gene calls are TRBV6-5 and TRBJ2-2; D possibly uses TRBD1 or TRBD2 (5 bases each). This CDR3 spans 15 amino acids. The V gene lost 4 bases and the J gene lost 0 bases, with 9 bases spanning the gap. Germline V gene lookup returns CDR1 MNHEY and CDR2 SVGAGI. CDR3 sequence: CASSSGPSNTGELFF. As DNA, the CDR3 is TGTGCCAGCAGTTCGGGACCATCGAACACCGGGGAGCTGTTTTTT.

The chain recombines TRBV12-3 or TRBV12-4 with TRBJ2-7, with D possibly matching TRBD2 (5 bases). V was trimmed by 3 bases and J by 1 base, leaving 16 bases between them. The CDR3 contains 16 residues. This CDR3 is CASSFVLGVGSYEQYF. The DNA for the CDR3 is TGTGCCAGCAGTTTTGTGTTGGGAGTGGGTTCCTACGAGCAGTACTTC.

Ten or more counts support this clonotype. The chain recombines TRBV7-9 with TRBJ2-7, with D tentatively TRBD2 (5 bases). The germline gives CDR1 SEHNR, CDR2 FQNEAQ (reference sequence). This CDR3 comprises 16 residues. Trimming left V 4 bases short and J 3 bases short, with 19 bases between. CDR3 sequence reads: CASSSTAGWRSYEQYF. For the CDR3, the DNA is TGTGCCAGCAGCTCTACCGCGGGTTGGAGGAGCTACGAGCAGTACTTC.

This clonotype has a single count. The rearrangement uses TRBV3-1 and TRBJ2-7, with unresolved D. V was trimmed by 5 bases and J by 0 bases, leaving 11 bases between them. The V gene's germline CDR1 is LGHDT and CDR2 YNNKEL (reference sequence). The CDR3 loop spans 14 amino acids. The CDR3 sequence is CASSASRSSYEQYF. Here the CDR3 DNA reads TGTGCCAGCAGCGCATCACGGAGCTCCTACGAGCAGTACTTC.

This clonotype appeared a single time. The CDR3: CASSNFEGSGTQYF. CDR3 in DNA: TGTGCCAGCAGTAACTTTGAGGGCTCCGGGACCCAGTACTTC. The chain employs TRBV6-5 and TRBJ2-5; D possibly corresponds to TRBD2 (5 bases). The V gene lost 5 bases and the J gene lost 7 bases, with 17 bases spanning the gap. The CDR3 is 14 residues long. Germline CDR1 MNHEY, CDR2 SVGAGI.

This clonotype was counted between two and nine times. The chain uses TRBV28 and TRBJ2-7; TRBD1 is a possible D gene (5 bases). Germline V gives CDR1 MDHEN, CDR2 SYDVKM. The CDR3 sequence is 13 residues long. Trimming pared 3 bases from V and 5 bases from J, leaving 11 bases between. Written as DNA, the CDR3 is TGTGCCAGCAGTTTGTCAGGGCTTGACGAGCAGTACTTC. This translates into CASSLSGLDEQYF.

DNA for the CDR3: TGCGCCAGCAGCTCTCGTACCAGCTCCTACAATGAGCAGTTCTTC. Translated, it gives CASSSRTSSYNEQFF. J is TRBJ2-1 and V is TRBV5-1; D gene ambiguous. The germline gives CDR1 SGHRS, CDR2 YFSETQ. The V end lost 3 bases, the J end lost 0 bases, and 10 bases lay between the germline ends. CDR3 length: 15 amino acids.

The chain has TRBV2 and TRBJ1-5; TRBD1 aligns across 9 bases. This CDR3 spans 15 amino acids. Germline values: CDR1 SNHLY, CDR2 FYNNEI. The V gene end was trimmed by 6 bases and the J gene end by 3 bases; junction bases not matched to a gene: 6. The CDR3 bases are TGTGCCAGCAGCGAGGGACAGGGCTACAATCAGCCCCAGCATTTT. It yields the protein CASSEGQGYNQPQHF.

This clonotype was observed a handful of times. The rearrangement joins TRBV16 to TRBJ2-7; D is possibly TRBD1 or TRBD2 (7 bases each). There are 15 residues in the CDR3. The germline V gene encodes CDR1 KGHSY and CDR2 FQNENV. Trimming pared 0 bases from V and 3 bases from J, leaving 12 bases between. In nucleotides, the CDR3 is TGTGCCAGCAGCCAATCGGGCAGGGGGGGCTACGAGCAGTACTTC. Its protein product is CASSQSGRGGYEQYF.

This clonotype was seen a few times. The gene calls are TRBV6-6 and TRBJ1-5, with D possibly matching TRBD1 (6 bases). V lost 5 bases and J 6 bases, leaving 11 bases between the germline ends. Germline CDR1 is MNHNY and CDR2 is SVGAGI (reference sequence). This CDR3 has 13 amino acids. The CDR3 region is CASSAGGGQPQHF. The CDR3 DNA sequence: TGTGCCAGCAGTGCGGGGGGCGGTCAGCCCCAGCATTTT.

In this sample, this clonotype turned up a few times. V and J are TRBV12-3 or TRBV12-4 and TRBJ2-5; no reliable D call. The CDR3 runs to 14 residues. Trimming cost V 3 bases and J 5 bases, with 13 bases left between them. CDR3 loop: CASSLTGLRETQYF. In DNA form, the CDR3 reads TGTGCCAGCAGTTTGACCGGCCTGCGGGAGACCCAGTACTTC.

This clonotype occurred a few times. The V call is TRBV19, the J call TRBJ2-4; D might be TRBD1 (5 bases). V was clipped by 5 bases and J by 8 bases, with 13 bases between them. The CDR3 contains 13 residues. CDR1 is LNHDA, CDR2 SQIVND, per germline (reference sequence). CDR3 amino acids: CASSERGLDIQYF. For the CDR3, the DNA is TGTGCCAGTAGTGAAAGGGGTTTGGACATTCAGTACTTC.

In the case of this clonotype: A much larger clonotype is one base distant, so this may be a read error. The chain employs TRBV9 and TRBJ2-3; D not certain. Germline CDR1 SGDLS, CDR2 YYNGEE. V shed 3 bases and J shed 0 bases, with 5 bases lying between them. The CDR3 consists of 13 residues. This CDR3 reads CASSGYSTDTQYF. In nucleotides, the CDR3 is TGTGCCAGCAGCGGGTATAGCACAGATACGCAGTATTTT.

The chain uses TRBV9 and TRBJ2-7, with D possibly matching TRBD1 (7 bases). The CDR3 sequence is 15 residues long. CDR1 and CDR2 (germline): SGDLS, YYNGEE. V was trimmed by 0 bases and J by 4 bases, leaving 14 bases between them. In nucleotides, the CDR3 is TGTGCCAGCAGCGTAGGGACAGGAGGGGGGTACGAGCAGTACTTC. It is translated as CASSVGTGGGYEQYF. The whole variable domain, filled in from reference TRBV9 and TRBJ2-7, reads DSGVTQTPKHLITATGQRVTLRCSPRSGDLSVYWYQQSLDQGLQFLIQYYNGEERAKGNILERFSAQQFPDLHSELNLSSLELGDSALYFCASSVGTGGGYEQYFGPGTRLTVT.

The V and J genes are TRBV6-2 or TRBV6-3 and TRBJ2-4, with 7 positions matching TRBD1. J lost 0 bases, V lost 4 bases, and 3 bases had no gene match. Looked up from germline, CDR1 is MNHEY and CDR2 is SVGEGT. The CDR3 has 15 amino acids. The CDR3 spells CASSWDSLAKNIQYF. The CDR3 DNA reads as TGTGCCAGCAGTTGGGACAGTCTAGCCAAAAACATTCAGTACTTC.

The table lists this clonotype with many counts. This rearrangement joins TRBV27 to TRBJ2-3, with a weak D call TRBD1 (5 bases). Germline assignment: CDR1 MNHEY and CDR2 SMNVEV (reference sequence). There are 15 residues in the CDR3. Trimming pared 6 bases from V and 4 bases from J, leaving 17 bases between. CDR3 in amino acids: CASRSLGQGPDTQYF. CDR3 DNA sequence: TGTGCCAGCAGATCCCTTGGGCAGGGCCCAGATACGCAGTATTTT.

This clonotype showed up just a few times. This chain uses TRBV7-9 with TRBJ2-7; D may be TRBD1 (6 bases). Germline CDR1 and CDR2: SEHNR and FQNEAQ (reference sequence). Trimming shortened V by 2 bases and J by 2 bases, and 10 bases separated the two germline ends. The CDR3 covers 14 residues. In DNA form, the CDR3 reads TGTGCCAGCAGCTTAAGACAGGACACCTACGAGCAGTACTTC. This gives the protein CASSLRQDTYEQYF. Full variable domain (remainder filled in from reference TRBV7-9 and TRBJ2-7): DTGVSQNPRHKITKRGQNVTFRCDPISEHNRLYWYRQTLGQGPEFLTYFQNEAQLEKSRLLSDRFSAERPKGSFSTLEIQRTEQGDSAMYLCASSLRQDTYEQYFGPGTRLTVT.

CDR3 loop: CASSWVVGPGWTGELFF. CDR3 in DNA: TGTGCCAGCAGCTGGGTAGTCGGGCCGGGGTGGACCGGGGAGCTGTTTTTT. V gene TRBV5-6 combines with J gene TRBJ2-2; D possibly corresponds to TRBD2 (5 bases). This CDR3 is built from 17 residues. Trimming shortened V by 3 bases and J by 5 bases, and 20 bases separated the two germline ends. The V gene's germline CDR1 is SGHDT and CDR2 YYEEEE.

This clonotype was counted only a few times. The chain combines TRBV4-3 with TRBJ2-1; the match to TRBD2 covers 8 bases. Germline V gene lookup returns CDR1 LGHNA and CDR2 YSLEER. V was clipped by 4 bases and J by 1 base; unmatched bases: 9. CDR3 length equals 17 residues. DNA for the CDR3: TGCGCCAGCAGCCGCCTGGGCCAGCGGGGGTCCTACAATGAGCAGTTCTTC. It specifies CASSRLGQRGSYNEQFF.

The gene calls are TRBV24-1 and TRBJ2-2; 12 bases map to TRBD2. The germline gives CDR1 KGHDR, CDR2 SFDVKD. The CDR3 extends over 16 amino acids. The V segment lost 4 bases and the J segment 6 bases; nucleotides outside the gene matches: 5. CDR3 DNA: TGTGCCACCAGTGAGCCAACTAGCGGGAGGTCCGGGGAGCTGTTTTTT. Amino acid sequence: CATSEPTSGRSGELFF.

This clonotype was counted a few times. This chain links TRBV11-2 with TRBJ2-5; TRBD2 aligns across 10 bases. The germline CDR1 and CDR2 sequences are SGHAT and FQNNGV. Germline trimming cut 1 base from V and 2 bases from J; bases unmatched to any gene: 4. This CDR3 contains 16 residues. The CDR3 reads CASSLVAGGIQETQYF. Written as DNA, the CDR3 is TGTGCCAGCAGCTTAGTAGCGGGGGGTATTCAAGAGACCCAGTACTTC.

This clonotype was observed a few times. The rearrangement links TRBV7-9 to TRBJ2-7, with D tentatively TRBD1 (5 bases). V lost 5 bases and J lost 3, with 14 bases in between. The CDR3 contains 14 residues. Germline CDR1 is SEHNR and CDR2 is FQNEAQ (reference sequence). CDR3 sequence reads: CASSPQGQIYEQYF. CDR3 sequence (DNA): TGTGCCAGCAGCCCCCAAGGACAAATCTACGAGCAGTACTTC.

The chain has TRBV28 and TRBJ2-7, with no clear D. The V end was cut by 4 bases, the J end by 0 bases, with 7 bases between. This CDR3 contains 13 residues. Germline V gene lookup returns CDR1 MDHEN and CDR2 SYDVKM. The CDR3 reads CASSWTSSYEQYF. The CDR3 coding sequence is TGTGCCAGCAGTTGGACCAGCTCCTACGAGCAGTACTTC.

This clonotype has just a few counts. V usage is TRBV3-1 and J usage is TRBJ1-1, with D perhaps matching TRBD1 (5 bases). Looked up from germline, CDR1 is LGHDT and CDR2 is YNNKEL (reference sequence). The CDR3 totals 14 residues. V lost 4 bases and J lost 5, with 14 bases in between. The CDR3 sequence: CASSPDWKGTEAFF. DNA of the CDR3: TGTGCCAGCAGCCCAGACTGGAAGGGGACTGAAGCTTTCTTT.

The chain carries TRBV4-3 and TRBJ2-2; D is unclear. Deletions cut 4 bases from V and 6 bases from J, with 15 bases between. This CDR3 is 15 amino acids long. The germline CDR1 and CDR2 sequences are LGHNA and YSLEER. The CDR3, as DNA: TGCGCCAGCAGCCTACATGCTGACCCGCCCGGGGAGCTGTTTTTT. This translates into CASSLHADPPGELFF.

Only a few counts were recorded for this clonotype. The chain links TRBV7-2 to TRBJ1-5; D perhaps matches TRBD1 (5 bases). CDR3 length equals 16 residues. Germline V gives CDR1 SGHTA, CDR2 FQGNSA. Trimming removed 0 bases from V and 2 bases from J, with 11 bases in between. CDR3 nucleotides: TGTGCCAGCAGCTTAGCCGGGGCGGGGGGCAATCAGCCCCAGCATTTT. Translated, it gives CASSLAGAGGNQPQHF.

This clonotype occurred a few times. The chain recombines TRBV7-7 with TRBJ2-2; 8 nucleotides align to TRBD1. Germline V gene sequence: CDR1 SSHAT, CDR2 FNYEAQ (reference sequence). Trimming cost V 1 base and J 9 bases; bases outside gene matches: 4. The CDR3 consists of 14 residues. CDR3 in DNA: TGTGCCAGCAGCTTAGAACAGGGGGACAGGGAGCTGTTTTTT. It yields the protein CASSLEQGDRELFF.

The chain has TRBV5-6 and TRBJ2-1; a possible D gene is TRBD2 (6 bases). Trimming took off 0 bases at V and 1 base at J, with 11 bases between the two ends. CDR3 length: 16 residues. Per the germline V gene, CDR1 is SGHDT and CDR2 is YYEEEE. CDR3 sequence (DNA): TGTGCCAGCAGCTTGGCCGGGGGTGGTTCCTACAATGAGCAGTTCTTC. This encodes CASSLAGGGSYNEQFF.